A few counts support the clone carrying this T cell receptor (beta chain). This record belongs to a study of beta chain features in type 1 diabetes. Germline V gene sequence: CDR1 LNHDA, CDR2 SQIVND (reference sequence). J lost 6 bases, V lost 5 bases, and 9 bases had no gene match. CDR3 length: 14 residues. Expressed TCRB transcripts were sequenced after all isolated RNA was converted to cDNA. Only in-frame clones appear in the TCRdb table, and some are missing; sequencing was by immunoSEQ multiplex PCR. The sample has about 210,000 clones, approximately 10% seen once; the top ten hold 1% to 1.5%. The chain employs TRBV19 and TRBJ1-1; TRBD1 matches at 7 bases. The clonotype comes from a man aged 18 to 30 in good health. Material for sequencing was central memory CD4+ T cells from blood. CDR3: CASSYTGAGAEAFF. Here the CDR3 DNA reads TGTGCCAGTAGTTATACAGGGGCCGGGGCTGAAGCTTTCTTT.